Each of the 13 T cell receptor beta chains below was sequenced from the same sample in a study of OX40 agonist ivuxolimab in advanced cancers. Some clones are missing from TCRdb's copy, which holds only in-frame ones; the method was immunoSEQ multiplex PCR. The top ten hold 7.6% of the sample, which has 65,000 to 85,000 clones, about 90% seen once. Specimen: CD4+ or CD8+ T cells sorted from blood, collected in a trial of the OX40 agonist ivuxolimab. These receptors all stem from an adult with an advanced solid tumor such as melanoma, head and neck, liver or kidney cancer.

This clone was recorded once. The chain joins TRBV18 to TRBJ2-7; 9 positions agree with TRBD1. Trimming at V came to 3 bases and at J to 3 bases, leaving 6 bases not matched to a gene. This CDR3 spans 15 amino acids. CDR1 KGHSH and CDR2 LQKENI come from the germline V gene. CDR3: CASSPGTGPIYEQYF. The CDR3 coding sequence is TGTGCCAGCTCACCGGGGACAGGGCCTATCTACGAGCAGTACTTC.

V is TRBV5-1 and J is TRBJ2-1, with 7 bases matching TRBD2. Germline V gene sequence: CDR1 SGHRS, CDR2 YFSETQ. With V trimmed by 5 bases and J by 3 bases, 5 bases remained unmatched. The CDR3 is made up of 14 amino acids. The CDR3 spells CASRPGTIYNEQFF. DNA for the CDR3: TGCGCCAGCAGACCCGGGACTATCTACAATGAGCAGTTCTTC.

The J gene is TRBJ2-7, the V gene TRBV9; D is uncertain. This CDR3 comprises 13 residues. The germline CDR1 and CDR2 sequences are SGDLS and YYNGEE. V gave up 1 base and J gave up 5 bases, with 10 bases separating them. CDR3 nucleotide sequence: TGTGCCAGCAGCGTAAAACCCCTGGACGAGCAGTACTTC. This sequence encodes CASSVKPLDEQYF.

This clone turned up a few times. The rearrangement links TRBV9 to TRBJ1-2; TRBD1 matches at 7 bases. Trimming took 3 bases from V and 8 from J; bases not matched to a gene: 4. CDR3 length: 12 residues. The germline gives CDR1 SGDLS, CDR2 YYNGEE. The CDR3 region is CASSGQGEGYTF. The DNA of the CDR3 is TGTGCCAGCAGCGGGCAGGGGGAAGGCTACACCTTC.

The chain carries TRBV5-5 and TRBJ2-7, with D possibly being TRBD1 or TRBD2 (5 bases each). Trimming took off 2 bases at V and 4 bases at J, with 13 bases between the two ends. The CDR3 is made up of 14 amino acids. Germline assignment: CDR1 SGHKS and CDR2 YYEKEE (reference sequence). CDR3 bases: TGTGCCAGCAGCTTCGCCGGGACGGAATACGAGCAGTACTTC. Translation gives CASSFAGTEYEQYF.

V and J are TRBV7-3 and TRBJ2-7; D possibly corresponds to TRBD2 (6 bases). CDR3 length: 13 amino acids. Germline CDR1 is SGHTA and CDR2 is FQGTGA. The germline V and J ends were trimmed by 3 bases and 5 bases, with 11 bases remaining between them. CDR3 coding DNA: TGTGCCAGCAGCTTTGGGACTGGCCACGAGCAGTACTTC. As protein: CASSFGTGHEQYF.

The chain uses TRBV4-1 and TRBJ2-7; TRBD1 matches at 7 bases. The ends lost 1 base at V and 0 bases at J; junction bases unmatched: 3. Looked up from germline, CDR1 is MGHRA and CDR2 is YSYEKL. The length of the CDR3 is 15 residues. CDR3 sequence: CASSQAGGISYEQYF. In DNA, the CDR3 is TGCGCCAGCAGCCAAGCAGGGGGAATCTCCTACGAGCAGTACTTC.

The chain is built from TRBV19 and TRBJ1-2; 9 bases agree with TRBD1. Germline V gene lookup returns CDR1 LNHDA and CDR2 SQIVND (reference sequence). CDR3 size: 14 residues. V shed 10 bases and J 5 bases; nucleotides not matched to a gene: 11. The CDR3 region is CATEPGTGSYGYTF. CDR3 DNA: TGTGCCACCGAACCCGGGACAGGGAGTTATGGCTACACCTTC.

The chain recombines TRBV4-1 with TRBJ2-4; 7 positions match TRBD1. The CDR3 totals 16 residues. Germline V gene sequence: CDR1 MGHRA, CDR2 YSYEKL. The V segment lost 3 bases and the J segment 11 bases; nucleotides outside the gene matches: 16. The CDR3 region is CASSQSSGTVGYFQYF. The CDR3 DNA follows: TGCGCCAGCAGCCAGTCATCCGGGACAGTGGGCTACTTTCAGTACTTC.

The chain couples TRBV15 to TRBJ2-3; 10 bases are a match to TRBD1. Germline CDR1 reads LNHNV; CDR2 reads YYDKDF (reference sequence). The CDR3 covers 16 residues. Germline trimming cut 0 bases from V and 3 bases from J; bases unmatched to any gene: 3. The CDR3 DNA reads as TGTGCCACCAGCAGAGAGGGACAGGGGAGGACAGATACGCAGTATTTT. Translating it yields CATSREGQGRTDTQYF.

CDR3: CASSLDVTGVETQYF. Written as DNA, the CDR3 is TGTGCCAGCAGCTTGGACGTGACAGGGGTAGAGACCCAGTACTTC. The chain uses TRBV5-8 and TRBJ2-5; 8 bases match TRBD1. The CDR3 is 15 amino acids. The V and J ends lost 0 bases and 4 bases, in that order; junction bases with no gene match: 5. Germline lookup yields CDR1 SGHTS and CDR2 YDEGEE.

This sequence joins TRBV7-2 and TRBJ2-7; D might be TRBD2 (5 bases). CDR3 length: 14 amino acids. Deletions cut 5 bases from V and 3 bases from J, with 14 bases between. The germline V gene has CDR1 SGHTA and CDR2 FQGNSA. CDR3 protein: CASSLTGSFYEQYF. In nucleotides, the CDR3 is TGTGCCAGCAGCCTCACGGGGAGTTTCTACGAGCAGTACTTC.

This chain connects TRBV7-6 to TRBJ1-1, with TRBD1 matching over 10 bases. Germline V lookup: CDR1 SGHVS, CDR2 FNYEAQ. CDR3 size: 14 residues. V lost 0 bases, J lost 6 bases, and 1 base stayed unmatched. The CDR3 nucleotides read TGTGCCAGCAGCTTAGCGACAGGGGGCCCTGAAGCTTTCTTT. It translates to CASSLATGGPEAFF.